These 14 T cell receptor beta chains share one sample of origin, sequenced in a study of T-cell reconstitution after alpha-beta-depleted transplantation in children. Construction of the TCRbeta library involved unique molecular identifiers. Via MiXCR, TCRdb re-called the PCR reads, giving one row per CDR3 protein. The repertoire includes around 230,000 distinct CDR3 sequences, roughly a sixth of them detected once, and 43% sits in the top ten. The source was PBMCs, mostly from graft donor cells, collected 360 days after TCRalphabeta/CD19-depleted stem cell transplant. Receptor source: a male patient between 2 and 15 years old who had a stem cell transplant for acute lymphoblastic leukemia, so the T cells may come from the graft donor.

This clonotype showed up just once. CDR3 amino acids: CASSLSYNQPQHF. The CDR3 DNA reads TGTGCCAGCAGTTTATCGTACAATCAGCCCCAGCATTTT. V gene TRBV27 combines with J gene TRBJ1-5; D gene uncertain. This CDR3 is 13 amino acids long. CDR1 is MNHEY, CDR2 SMNVEV, per germline (reference sequence). V was cut by 0 bases and J by 3 bases, with 3 bases left in between.

The CDR3 sequence is CASSPGRHEQYF. In DNA, the CDR3 is TGTGCCAGCTCACCAGGTCGGCACGAGCAGTACTTC. The chain couples TRBV18 to TRBJ2-7, with D unresolved. The length of the CDR3 is 12 residues. Germline V lookup: CDR1 KGHSH, CDR2 LQKENI. V shed 2 bases and J shed 5 bases, with 7 bases lying between them. Variable domain in full (rest from reference TRBV18 and TRBJ2-7): NAGVMQNPRHLVRRRGQEARLRCSPMKGHSHVYWYRQLPEEGLKFMVYLQKENIIDESGMPKERFSAEFPKEGPSILRIQQVVRGDSAAYFCASSPGRHEQYFGPGTRLTVT.

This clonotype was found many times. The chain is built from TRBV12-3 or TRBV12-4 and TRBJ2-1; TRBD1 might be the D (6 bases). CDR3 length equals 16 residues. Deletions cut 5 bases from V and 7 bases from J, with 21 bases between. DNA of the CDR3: TGTGCCAGCAGTCAACAGGGCCCCAACGGGTTAAATGAGCAGTTCTTC. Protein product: CASSQQGPNGLNEQFF.

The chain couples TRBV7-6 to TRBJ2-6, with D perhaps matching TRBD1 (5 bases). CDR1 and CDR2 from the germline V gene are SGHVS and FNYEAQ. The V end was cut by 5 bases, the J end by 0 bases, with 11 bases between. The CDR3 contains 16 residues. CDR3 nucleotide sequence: TGTGCCAGCAGCATGGACATACCCTCTGGGGCCAACGTCCTGACTTTC. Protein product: CASSMDIPSGANVLTF.

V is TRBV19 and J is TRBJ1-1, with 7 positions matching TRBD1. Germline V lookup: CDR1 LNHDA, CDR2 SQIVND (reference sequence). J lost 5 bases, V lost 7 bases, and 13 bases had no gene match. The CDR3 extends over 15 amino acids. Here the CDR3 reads CASNPRGGKSTEAFF. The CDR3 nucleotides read TGTGCCAGTAACCCCAGAGGGGGCAAGTCAACTGAAGCTTTCTTT.

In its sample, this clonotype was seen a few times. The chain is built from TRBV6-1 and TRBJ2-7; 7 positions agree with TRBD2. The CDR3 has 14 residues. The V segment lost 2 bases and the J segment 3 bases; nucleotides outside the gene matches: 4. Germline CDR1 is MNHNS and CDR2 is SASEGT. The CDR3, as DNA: TGTGCCAGCAGTGAAATGGGGGGGATCTACGAGCAGTACTTC. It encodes CASSEMGGIYEQYF.

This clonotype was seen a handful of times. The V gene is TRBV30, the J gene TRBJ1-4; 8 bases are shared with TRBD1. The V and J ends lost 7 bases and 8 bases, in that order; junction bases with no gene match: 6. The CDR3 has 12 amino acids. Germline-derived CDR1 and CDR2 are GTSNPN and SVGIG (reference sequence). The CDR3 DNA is TGTGCCTTAGAGGGACAGGTCGAAAAACTGTTTTTT. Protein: CALEGQVEKLFF.

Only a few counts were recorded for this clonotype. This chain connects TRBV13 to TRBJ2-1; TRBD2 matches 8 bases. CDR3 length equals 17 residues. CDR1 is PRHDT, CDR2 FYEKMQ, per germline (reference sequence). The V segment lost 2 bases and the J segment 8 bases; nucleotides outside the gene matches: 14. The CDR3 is CASSLFRGGNATDEQFF. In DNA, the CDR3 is TGTGCCAGCAGCTTATTTCGCGGGGGGAACGCGACGGATGAGCAGTTCTTC.

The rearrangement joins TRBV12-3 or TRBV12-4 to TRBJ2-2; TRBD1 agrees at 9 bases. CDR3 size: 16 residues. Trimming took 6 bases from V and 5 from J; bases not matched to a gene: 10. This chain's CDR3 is CASRTSGDRVTGELFF. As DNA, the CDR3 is TGTGCCAGCAGAACCTCCGGGGACAGGGTGACCGGGGAGCTGTTTTTT.

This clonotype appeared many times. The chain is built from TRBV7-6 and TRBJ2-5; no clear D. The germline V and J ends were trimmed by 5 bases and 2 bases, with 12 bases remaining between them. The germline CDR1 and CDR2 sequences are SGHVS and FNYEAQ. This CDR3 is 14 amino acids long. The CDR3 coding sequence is TGTGCCAGCAGCGGACGTGGGCAGCAAGAGACCCAGTACTTC. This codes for CASSGRGQQETQYF.

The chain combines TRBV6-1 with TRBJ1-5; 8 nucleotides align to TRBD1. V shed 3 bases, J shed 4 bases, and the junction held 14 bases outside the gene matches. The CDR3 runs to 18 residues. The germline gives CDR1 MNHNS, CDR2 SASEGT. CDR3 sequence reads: CASSEDRVLLRLNQPQHF. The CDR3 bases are TGTGCCAGCAGTGAGGACAGGGTCCTTCTTCGATTAAATCAGCCCCAGCATTTT.

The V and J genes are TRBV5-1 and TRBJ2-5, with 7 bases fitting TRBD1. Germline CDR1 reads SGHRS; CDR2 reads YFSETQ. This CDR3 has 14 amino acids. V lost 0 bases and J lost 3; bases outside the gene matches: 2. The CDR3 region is CASSLAGQKETQYF. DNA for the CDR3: TGCGCCAGCAGCTTGGCGGGACAGAAAGAGACCCAGTACTTC.

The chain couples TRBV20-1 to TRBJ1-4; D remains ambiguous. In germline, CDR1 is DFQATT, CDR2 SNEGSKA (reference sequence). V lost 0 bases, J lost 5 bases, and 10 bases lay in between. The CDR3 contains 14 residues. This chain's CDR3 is CSARDSNSNEKLFF. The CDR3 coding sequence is TGCAGTGCTAGAGATTCGAACTCGAATGAAAAACTGTTTTTT.

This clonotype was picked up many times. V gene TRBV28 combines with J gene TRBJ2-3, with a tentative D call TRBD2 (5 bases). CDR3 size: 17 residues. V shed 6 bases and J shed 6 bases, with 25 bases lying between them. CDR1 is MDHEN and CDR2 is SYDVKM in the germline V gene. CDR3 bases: TGTGCCAGCAGCCCCTACAAGTCCGGGGTACGCGCGGATACGCAGTATTTT. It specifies CASSPYKSGVRADTQYF.